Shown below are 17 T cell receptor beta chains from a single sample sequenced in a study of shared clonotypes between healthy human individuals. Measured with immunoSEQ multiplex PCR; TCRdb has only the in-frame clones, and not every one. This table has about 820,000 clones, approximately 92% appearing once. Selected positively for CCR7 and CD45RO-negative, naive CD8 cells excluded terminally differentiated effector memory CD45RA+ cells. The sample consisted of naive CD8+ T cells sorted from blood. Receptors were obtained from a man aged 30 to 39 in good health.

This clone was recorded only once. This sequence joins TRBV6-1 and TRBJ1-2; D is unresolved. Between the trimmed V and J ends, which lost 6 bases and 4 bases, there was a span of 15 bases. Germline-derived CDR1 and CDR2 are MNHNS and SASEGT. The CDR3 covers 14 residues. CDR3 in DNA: TGTGCCAGCAGCCAATTCTCCCCGGGCTATGGCTACACCTTC. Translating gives CASSQFSPGYGYTF.

The CDR3 protein is CASLSSSTGKAGIGYTF. The DNA of the CDR3 is TGCGCCAGCCTGTCCTCTTCCACAGGGAAAGCGGGCATTGGCTACACCTTC. The gene calls are TRBV4-1 and TRBJ1-2, with a tentative D call TRBD1 (6 bases). There are 17 residues in the CDR3. Trimming cost V 8 bases and J 7 bases, with 29 bases left between them. Germline V gene data show CDR1 as MGHRA and CDR2 as YSYEKL.

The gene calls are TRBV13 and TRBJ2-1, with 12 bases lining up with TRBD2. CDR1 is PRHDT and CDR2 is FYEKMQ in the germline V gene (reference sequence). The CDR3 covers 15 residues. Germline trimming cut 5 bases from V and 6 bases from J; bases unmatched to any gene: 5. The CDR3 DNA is TGTGCCAGCAGCCTGAGACTAGCGGGAGTCAATGAGCAGTTCTTC. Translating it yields CASSLRLAGVNEQFF.

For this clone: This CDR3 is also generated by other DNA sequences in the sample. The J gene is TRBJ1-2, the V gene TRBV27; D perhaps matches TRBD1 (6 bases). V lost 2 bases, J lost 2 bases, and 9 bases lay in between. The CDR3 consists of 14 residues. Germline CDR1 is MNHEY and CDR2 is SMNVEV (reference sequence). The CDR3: CASSLGGPNYGYTF. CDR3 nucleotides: TGTGCCAGCAGTTTAGGGGGGCCCAACTATGGCTACACCTTC.

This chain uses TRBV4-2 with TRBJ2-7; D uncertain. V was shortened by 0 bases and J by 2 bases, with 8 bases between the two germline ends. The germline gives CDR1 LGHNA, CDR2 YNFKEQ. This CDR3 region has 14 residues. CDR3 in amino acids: CASSQDQVTYEQYF. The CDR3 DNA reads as TGTGCCAGCAGCCAAGACCAAGTAACCTACGAGCAGTACTTC.

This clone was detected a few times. This chain's CDR3 is CASSYSTAYEQFF. The CDR3 nucleotides are TGTGCCAGCAGTTATTCGACTGCCTATGAGCAGTTCTTC. V usage is TRBV6-5 and J usage is TRBJ2-1; D not resolved. Germline V CDR1 and CDR2: MNHEY, SVGAGI. The CDR3 covers 13 residues. Trimming took 3 bases from V and 8 from J, leaving 11 bases between them.

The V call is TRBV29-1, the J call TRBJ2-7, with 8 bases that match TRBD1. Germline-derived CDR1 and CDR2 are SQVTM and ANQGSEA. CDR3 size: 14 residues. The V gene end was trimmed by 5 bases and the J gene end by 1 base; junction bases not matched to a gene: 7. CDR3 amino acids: CSVCPQGASYEQYF. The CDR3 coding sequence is TGCAGCGTTTGCCCGCAGGGGGCTTCCTACGAGCAGTACTTC.

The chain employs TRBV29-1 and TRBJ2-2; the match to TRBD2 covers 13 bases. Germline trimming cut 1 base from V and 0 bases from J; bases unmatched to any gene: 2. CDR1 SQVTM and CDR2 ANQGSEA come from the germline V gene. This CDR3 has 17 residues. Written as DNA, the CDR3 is TGCAGCGTTGAAGGGACTAGCGGGAGCGCGAACACCGGGGAGCTGTTTTTT. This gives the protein CSVEGTSGSANTGELFF.

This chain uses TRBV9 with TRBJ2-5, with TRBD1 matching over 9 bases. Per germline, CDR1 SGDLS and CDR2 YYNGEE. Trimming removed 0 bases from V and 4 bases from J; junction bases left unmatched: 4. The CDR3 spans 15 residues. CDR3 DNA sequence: TGTGCCAGCAGCGTAGATTGGGGACAGGGAGAGACCCAGTACTTC. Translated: CASSVDWGQGETQYF.

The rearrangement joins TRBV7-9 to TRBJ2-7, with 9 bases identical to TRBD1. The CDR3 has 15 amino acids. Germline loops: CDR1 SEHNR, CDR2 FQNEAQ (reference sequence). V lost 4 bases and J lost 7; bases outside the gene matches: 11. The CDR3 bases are TGTGCCAGCAGCTCAGCAACAGGGGGCGTGAGGGAGCAGTACTTC. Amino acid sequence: CASSSATGGVREQYF.

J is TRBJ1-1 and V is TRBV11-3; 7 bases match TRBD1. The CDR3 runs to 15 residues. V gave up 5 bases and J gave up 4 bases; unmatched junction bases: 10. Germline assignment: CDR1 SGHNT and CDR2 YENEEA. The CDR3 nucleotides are TGTGCCAGCAGCCTCCCTCTCAGGGGGAGCACTGAAGCTTTCTTT. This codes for CASSLPLRGSTEAFF. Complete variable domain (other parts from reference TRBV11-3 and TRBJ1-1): EAGVVQSPRYKIIEKKQPVAFWCNPISGHNTLYWYLQNLGQGPELLIRYENEEAVDDSQLPKDRFSAERLKGVDSTLKIQPAELGDSAVYLCASSLPLRGSTEAFFGQGTRLTVV.

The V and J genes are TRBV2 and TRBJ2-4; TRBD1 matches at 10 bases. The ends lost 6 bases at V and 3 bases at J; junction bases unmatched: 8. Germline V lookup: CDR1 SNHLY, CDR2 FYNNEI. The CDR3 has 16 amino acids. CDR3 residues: CASRDGTGVIKNIQYF. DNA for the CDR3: TGTGCCAGCAGAGACGGGACAGGGGTTATCAAAAACATTCAGTACTTC.

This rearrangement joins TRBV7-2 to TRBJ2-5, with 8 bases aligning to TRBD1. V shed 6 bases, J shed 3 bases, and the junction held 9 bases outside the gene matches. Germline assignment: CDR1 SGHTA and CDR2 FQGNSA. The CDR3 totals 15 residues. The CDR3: CASSPIETGEETQYF. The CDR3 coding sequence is TGTGCCAGCAGTCCGATTGAGACAGGGGAAGAGACCCAGTACTTC.

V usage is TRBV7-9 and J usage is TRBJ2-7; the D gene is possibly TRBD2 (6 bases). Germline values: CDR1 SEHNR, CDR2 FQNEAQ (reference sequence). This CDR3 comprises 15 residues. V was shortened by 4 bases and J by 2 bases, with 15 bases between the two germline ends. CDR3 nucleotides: TGTGCCAGCAGCTCCACCTCTAGCGCAACCTACGAGCAGTACTTC. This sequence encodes CASSSTSSATYEQYF.

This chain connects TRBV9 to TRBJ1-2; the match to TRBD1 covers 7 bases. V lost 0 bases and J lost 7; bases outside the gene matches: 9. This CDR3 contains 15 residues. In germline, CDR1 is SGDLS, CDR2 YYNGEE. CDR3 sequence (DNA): TGTGCCAGCAGCGTAGCTGGCCACGCAGGGGGTGGCTACACCTTC. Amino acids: CASSVAGHAGGGYTF.

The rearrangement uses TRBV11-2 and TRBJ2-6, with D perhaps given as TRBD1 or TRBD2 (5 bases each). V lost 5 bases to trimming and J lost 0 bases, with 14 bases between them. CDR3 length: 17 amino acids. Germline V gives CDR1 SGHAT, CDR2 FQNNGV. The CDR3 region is CASSLGERYSGANVLTF. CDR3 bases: TGTGCCAGCAGCCTAGGGGAGAGATACTCTGGGGCCAACGTCCTGACTTTC.

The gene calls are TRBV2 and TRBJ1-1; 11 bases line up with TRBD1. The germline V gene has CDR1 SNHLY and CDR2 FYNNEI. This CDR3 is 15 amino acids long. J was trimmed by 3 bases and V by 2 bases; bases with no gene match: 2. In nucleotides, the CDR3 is TGTGCCAGCAGTGAAATGGGACAGGGGGACACTGAAGCTTTCTTT. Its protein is CASSEMGQGDTEAFF.